The 29 T cell receptor beta chains given below trace back to one sample, sequenced in a study of identical twins. TCRdb re-derived calls from the 5' RACE reads in MiXCR, one entry per CDR3 protein. The table has about 700,000 distinct CDR3 sequences, 8.6% seen once. These same records also appear under a second study, on yellow fever vaccine responses in identical twins.

Sequencing was performed on PBMCs. Receptors originate from a woman aged 18-29 years in good health.

The chain carries TRBV20-1 and TRBJ2-2, with 7 bases fitting TRBD2. Germline-derived CDR1 and CDR2 are DFQATT and SNEGSKA (reference sequence). This CDR3 has 16 residues. V shed 4 bases and J 2 bases; nucleotides not matched to a gene: 10. The CDR3 here is CSATWGPSGNTGELFF. Here the CDR3 DNA reads TGCAGTGCTACCTGGGGTCCTAGCGGAAACACCGGGGAGCTGTTTTTT.

This clonotype has a handful of counts. The gene calls are TRBV11-1 and TRBJ2-3; 7 positions agree with TRBD2. Germline-derived CDR1 and CDR2 are SGHAT and FQDESV (reference sequence). The CDR3 totals 18 residues. V gave up 5 bases and J gave up 2 bases; unmatched junction bases: 16. This chain's CDR3 is CASSPPPRLAQYTDTQYF. CDR3 nucleotides: TGTGCCAGCAGCCCCCCCCCGAGACTAGCCCAATACACAGATACGCAGTATTTT.

This clonotype was picked up a small number of times. The chain is built from TRBV28 and TRBJ1-5, with TRBD1 matching over 9 bases. Germline CDR1 and CDR2: MDHEN and SYDVKM. The CDR3 runs 18 residues. With V trimmed by 5 bases and J by 2 bases, 13 bases remained unmatched. CDR3 nucleotides: TGTGCCAGCAGTCCGCGGACAGGGGAGCGTAATGGCAATCAGCCCCAGCATTTT. It translates to CASSPRTGERNGNQPQHF.

This clonotype appeared a few times. The V and J genes are TRBV10-3 and TRBJ2-3; 7 nucleotides agree with TRBD2. CDR3 length: 12 residues. Trimming removed 8 bases from V and 4 bases from J; junction bases left unmatched: 3. Germline assignment: CDR1 ENHRY and CDR2 SYGVKD. The DNA for the CDR3 is TGTGCCATCGCGGGAGATTCAGATACGCAGTATTTT. Translated: CAIAGDSDTQYF.

This clonotype was seen a handful of times. This chain links TRBV6-5 with TRBJ2-3, with D possibly matching TRBD1 (6 bases). Germline CDR1 and CDR2: MNHEY and SVGAGI. The V and J ends lost 2 bases and 0 bases respectively, with 12 bases between them. The CDR3 has 16 residues. As DNA, the CDR3 is TGTGCCAGCAGTTACATCGCAGGGGAAAGCACAGATACGCAGTATTTT. It encodes CASSYIAGESTDTQYF.

The CDR3 sequence is CASSEKGYDRVIQETQYF. CDR3 coding DNA: TGTGCCAGCAGTGAAAAAGGGTACGACAGGGTGATTCAAGAGACCCAGTACTTC. The chain recombines TRBV6-1 with TRBJ2-5, with TRBD1 matching 7 bases. Germline V gene sequence: CDR1 MNHNS, CDR2 SASEGT. The J segment lost 2 bases and the V segment lost 2 bases, leaving 14 bases of the junction unmatched. This CDR3 is 18 amino acids long.

This clonotype has just a few counts. The V call is TRBV4-1, the J call TRBJ2-7; TRBD2 matches at 9 bases. Trimming removed 0 bases from V and 3 bases from J; junction bases left unmatched: 3. Per the germline V gene, CDR1 is MGHRA and CDR2 is YSYEKL. The CDR3 sequence is 15 residues long. CDR3 in amino acids: CASSQDSGGFYEQYF. CDR3 in DNA: TGCGCCAGCAGCCAAGATAGCGGGGGCTTCTACGAGCAGTACTTC.

The chain uses TRBV5-1 and TRBJ2-2, with unresolved D. The germline gives CDR1 SGHRS, CDR2 YFSETQ. Between the trimmed V and J ends, which lost 2 bases and 1 base, there was a span of 6 bases. The CDR3 runs 14 residues. The CDR3 DNA follows: TGCGCCAGCAGCTTCACAAGGAACACCGGGGAGCTGTTTTTT. Amino acid sequence: CASSFTRNTGELFF.

This clonotype has only a few counts. CDR3 DNA: TGCAGTGCTCGCCTACTAGCGGGGAGAGGAGAGACCCAGTACTTC. Translation gives CSARLLAGRGETQYF. The chain uses TRBV20-1 and TRBJ2-5; 10 positions match TRBD2. Per germline, CDR1 DFQATT and CDR2 SNEGSKA (reference sequence). The CDR3 is 15 residues long. The V gene end was trimmed by 5 bases and the J gene end by 4 bases; junction bases not matched to a gene: 10.

The gene calls are TRBV7-3 and TRBJ2-4, with D uncertain. Trimming removed 2 bases from V and 6 bases from J, with 17 bases in between. In germline, CDR1 is SGHTA, CDR2 FQGTGA. CDR3 length: 16 residues. Here the CDR3 DNA reads TGTGCCAGCAGCTTAGGGGTCTCCTGGCCATTAAACATTCAGTACTTC. Translation gives CASSLGVSWPLNIQYF.

The chain recombines TRBV7-6 with TRBJ1-5; no reliable D call. CDR3 length equals 16 residues. Trimming shortened V by 1 base and J by 4 bases, and 14 bases separated the two germline ends. Germline values: CDR1 SGHVS, CDR2 FNYEAQ. The CDR3 bases are TGTGCCAGCAGCTTAGAACTGGGCAGCCTTAATCAGCCCCAGCATTTT. It encodes CASSLELGSLNQPQHF.

This clonotype was recorded a few times. The chain links TRBV9 to TRBJ2-5; D is perhaps TRBD2 (5 bases). V lost 0 bases, J lost 0 bases, and 9 bases lay in between. CDR1 is SGDLS and CDR2 is YYNGEE in the germline V gene. The CDR3 has 15 amino acids. CDR3 nucleotides: TGTGCCAGCAGCGTAGCCCCGGGGAACCAAGAGACCCAGTACTTC. This codes for CASSVAPGNQETQYF.

This clonotype has a count of ten or more. The gene calls are TRBV3-1 and TRBJ2-5; 11 positions agree with TRBD2. This CDR3 has 18 residues. Germline assignment: CDR1 LGHDT and CDR2 YNNKEL (reference sequence). Unmatched junction bases numbered 15, after V lost 5 bases and J lost 4 bases. This CDR3 is CASSVPGELAGVSETQYF. The CDR3 DNA is TGTGCCAGCAGCGTACCAGGAGAACTAGCGGGAGTATCAGAGACCCAGTACTTC.

There are many counts of this clonotype. The CDR3 DNA reads TGCAGCGGACAACCGGGACTAGCGGGAGACGCAGATACGCAGTATTTT. It yields the protein CSGQPGLAGDADTQYF. This rearrangement joins TRBV29-1 to TRBJ2-3; 14 nucleotides line up with TRBD2. V dropped 7 bases and J dropped 4; count of bases not matched to a gene: 10. The CDR3 is 16 residues long. In germline, CDR1 is SQVTM, CDR2 ANQGSEA.

The CDR3 DNA is TGTGCCAGCAGTACGGCAGGGGGTTACCACGAGCAGTACTTC. Amino acid sequence: CASSTAGGYHEQYF. The rearrangement joins TRBV2 to TRBJ2-7; 7 bases are shared with TRBD1. V dropped 5 bases and J dropped 5; count of bases not matched to a gene: 9. The CDR3 runs to 14 residues. Germline V gives CDR1 SNHLY, CDR2 FYNNEI.

The V call is TRBV29-1, the J call TRBJ1-1; D is ambiguous. Trimming pared 1 base from V and 1 base from J, leaving 7 bases between. The CDR3 is made up of 13 amino acids. Looked up from germline, CDR1 is SQVTM and CDR2 is ANQGSEA. The CDR3 coding sequence is TGCAGCGTTGAAGTATACCAGAACACTGAAGCTTTCTTT. Its translation: CSVEVYQNTEAFF.

There are a few counts of this clonotype. CDR3 DNA sequence: TGTGCCAGCAGCGATTCCCGCGATCAAGGTGGAGATACGCAGTATTTT. This sequence encodes CASSDSRDQGGDTQYF. V is TRBV7-6 and J is TRBJ2-3; D gene unclear. The ends were cut back, 5 bases at V and 5 bases at J, with 20 bases in the middle. The germline V gene encodes CDR1 SGHVS and CDR2 FNYEAQ. This CDR3 has 16 amino acids. The variable domain in full, completed from reference TRBV7-6 and TRBJ2-3, reads GAGVSQSPRYKVTKRGQDVALRCDPISGHVSLYWYRQALGQGPEFLTYFNYEAQQDKSGLPNDRFSAERPEGSISTLTIQRTEQRDSAMYRCASSDSRDQGGDTQYFGPGTRLTVL.

This clonotype was counted between two and nine times. The rearrangement uses TRBV3-1 and TRBJ2-3, with D perhaps matching TRBD1 (5 bases). V lost 4 bases and J 1 base, leaving 12 bases between the germline ends. From germline, CDR1 is LGHDT and CDR2 YNNKEL (reference sequence). The CDR3 loop spans 15 amino acids. The DNA of the CDR3 is TGTGCCAGCAGCCTGTCGGACACCCGCACAGATACGCAGTATTTT. Its protein product is CASSLSDTRTDTQYF.

V is TRBV9 and J is TRBJ2-2; possible D gene TRBD2, 7 bases. This CDR3 region has 18 residues. Germline CDR1 and CDR2: SGDLS and YYNGEE. V gave up 4 bases and J gave up 3 bases, with 22 bases separating them. The CDR3 loop is CASSPIKLAGAYTGELFF. CDR3 nucleotide sequence: TGTGCCAGCAGCCCTATCAAATTGGCGGGGGCTTACACCGGGGAGCTGTTTTTT.

The rearrangement links TRBV11-1 to TRBJ1-6; D is unclear. The length of the CDR3 is 15 residues. The germline V gene encodes CDR1 SGHAT and CDR2 FQDESV (reference sequence). The CDR3 nucleotides are TGTGCGACGCAGCGGGGAAGCTCCTATAATTCACCCCTCCACTTT. It is translated as CATQRGSSYNSPLHF.

Ten or more counts support this clonotype. The chain is built from TRBV3-1 and TRBJ1-1; the D is unclear. V dropped 6 bases and J dropped 4 bases, with 6 bases sitting between them. The CDR3 has 11 residues. In germline, CDR1 is LGHDT, CDR2 YNNKEL (reference sequence). The CDR3 sequence is CASRDGTEAFF. CDR3 in DNA: TGTGCCAGCAGGGACGGCACTGAAGCTTTCTTT.

The V gene is TRBV21-1, the J gene TRBJ2-3; the table's D call of TRBD2 was not tested on the DNA. TRBV21-1 is deemed a pseudogene. The length of the CDR3 is 17 residues. CDR3 nucleotides: TGTGCCAGCAGCAGGAGGAGACTAGCGGGGAGGGCAGATACGCAGTATTTT. Translation: CASSRRRLAGRADTQYF.

This clonotype was counted many times. V gene TRBV6-1 combines with J gene TRBJ2-7; 8 nucleotides match TRBD1. The CDR3 extends over 14 amino acids. In germline, CDR1 is MNHNS, CDR2 SASEGT. V was clipped by 6 bases and J by 2 bases; unmatched bases: 6. CDR3 sequence: CASRPPDRAYEQYF. The CDR3, as DNA: TGTGCCAGCAGACCCCCGGACAGGGCCTACGAGCAGTACTTC.

This clonotype was counted only a few times. This chain uses TRBV7-3 with TRBJ2-1, with D possibly called TRBD1 or TRBD2 (5 bases each). The CDR3 length is 15 residues. Germline V gives CDR1 SGHTA, CDR2 FQGTGA. Between the trimmed V and J ends, which lost 4 bases and 2 bases, there was a span of 12 bases. Here the CDR3 DNA reads TGTGCCAGCAGCTCCAACCAGGGAGCCTACAATGAGCAGTTCTTC. It specifies CASSSNQGAYNEQFF.

This chain links TRBV3-1 with TRBJ2-7; TRBD2 matches at 10 bases. CDR1 LGHDT and CDR2 YNNKEL come from the germline V gene (reference sequence). The CDR3 is 14 residues long. V gave up 8 bases and J gave up 2 bases; unmatched junction bases: 6. In DNA, the CDR3 is TGTGCCAGCCTAGATAGCGGGGGGACCTACGAGCAGTACTTC. Translating gives CASLDSGGTYEQYF.

The CDR3 sequence: CSVETHLNEQFF. The DNA of the CDR3 is TGCAGCGTCGAGACCCACCTCAATGAGCAGTTCTTC. The chain combines TRBV29-1 with TRBJ2-1; D remains unclear. The V gene lost 6 bases and the J gene lost 6 bases, with 12 bases spanning the gap. The CDR3 sequence is 12 residues long. Germline V lookup: CDR1 SQVTM, CDR2 ANQGSEA.

The CDR3 DNA sequence: TGCGCCAGCAGCCAAGAGGCCCTAGCGGGGCCCTACGAGCAGTACTTC. Translated: CASSQEALAGPYEQYF. The chain carries TRBV4-3 and TRBJ2-7; TRBD2 matches at 9 bases. Trimming removed 0 bases from V and 2 bases from J; junction bases left unmatched: 5. This CDR3 spans 16 amino acids. CDR1 LGHNA and CDR2 YSLEER come from the germline V gene.

This clonotype was found a few times. This CDR3 reads CASSLGGTQATYEQYF. The CDR3 nucleotides read TGTGCCAGCAGCTTGGGTGGGACACAGGCAACCTACGAGCAGTACTTC. The V call is TRBV5-5, the J call TRBJ2-7; TRBD1 is a possible D gene (6 bases). The V end was cut by 0 bases, the J end by 2 bases, with 15 bases between. This CDR3 comprises 16 residues. Germline CDR1 SGHKS, CDR2 YYEKEE (reference sequence).

The table lists this clonotype with a few counts. This rearrangement joins TRBV28 to TRBJ2-1, with 8 bases identical to TRBD2. Germline-derived CDR1 and CDR2 are MDHEN and SYDVKM. The CDR3 has 15 residues. Trimming cost V 4 bases and J 9 bases; bases outside gene matches: 11. The CDR3 region has the DNA TGTGCCAGCAGTTCCGCGCACGGGAGGGCCTCTGAGCAGTTCTTC. It is translated as CASSSAHGRASEQFF.